This TCR beta chain stems from a study of beta chain features in type 1 diabetes. Every bit of the isolated RNA underwent reverse transcription, so sequencing read expressed TCRB transcripts. Generated by immunoSEQ multiplex PCR, the TCRdb table keeps only in-frame clones and is missing some. The table has almost 350,000 clones, about 20% seen once. The germline V and J ends were trimmed by 8 bases and 4 bases, with 9 bases remaining between them. The V gene's germline CDR1 is GTSNPN and CDR2 SVGIG (reference sequence). This CDR3 is 11 amino acids long. The authors sorted CD4+ naive, central memory, regulatory and stem cell-like memory cells via CD45RO/CCR7/CD25/CD127/CD95/CD27. A few counts support this clone. What it recognizes is unknown. Notes on the study in general: Within patients, naive, central memory and Treg TCRB repertoires seemed more similar than within healthy donors. The VDJ junctions of type 1 diabetes patients carried fewer insertions and more deletions. Sequencing from cDNA could over-represent high-TCR-expressing cells.

Material for sequencing was naive CD4+ T cells from blood. The TCR originated in a woman between 18 and 29 years old in good health. The chain carries TRBV30 and TRBJ1-3; maybe TRBD1 (5 bases). The CDR3 region is CAGAMGNTIYF. The CDR3 DNA reads TGTGCCGGGGCCATGGGAAACACCATATATTTT.